Given below is one T cell receptor (beta chain) in context. Sequencing was performed with immunoSEQ multiplex PCR; in TCRdb, only in-frame clones are kept and a portion is missing. The table includes around 200,000 clones, 85% detected once. The sample is drawn from a study of blood T cell repertoires in COVID-19. About the research overall: From T cells, B-cell-depleted T cells, or PBMCs came the material, which was cDNA or gDNA.

V gave up 3 bases and J gave up 3 bases; unmatched junction bases: 1. The germline V gene has CDR1 SQVTM and CDR2 ANQGSEA. The CDR3 contains 14 residues. This TCR derives from a man in his forties or fifties who had recovered from COVID-19. The chain has TRBV29-1 and TRBJ2-1; 11 nucleotides line up with TRBD1. The material sequenced was PBMCs or T cells enriched from blood (not recorded which). This CDR3 is CSVDGTGGYNEQFF. In DNA form, the CDR3 reads TGCAGCGTTGACGGGACAGGGGGCTACAATGAGCAGTTCTTC.